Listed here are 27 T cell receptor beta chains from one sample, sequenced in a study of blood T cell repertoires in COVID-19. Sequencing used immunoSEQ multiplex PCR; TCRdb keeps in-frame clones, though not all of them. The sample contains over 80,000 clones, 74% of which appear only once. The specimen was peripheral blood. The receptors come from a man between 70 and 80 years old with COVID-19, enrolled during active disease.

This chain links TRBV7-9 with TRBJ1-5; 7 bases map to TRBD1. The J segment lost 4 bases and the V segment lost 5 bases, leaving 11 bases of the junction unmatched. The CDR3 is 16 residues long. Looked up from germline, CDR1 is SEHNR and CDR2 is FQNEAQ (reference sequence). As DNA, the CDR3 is TGTGCCAGCAGCGGTACGACAGGGAACAATAATCAGCCCCAGCATTTT. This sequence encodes CASSGTTGNNNQPQHF.

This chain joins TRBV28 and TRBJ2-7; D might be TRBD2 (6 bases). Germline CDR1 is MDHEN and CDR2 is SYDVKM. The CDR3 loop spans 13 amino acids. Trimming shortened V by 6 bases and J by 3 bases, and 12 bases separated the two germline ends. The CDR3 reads CASREGKSYEQYF. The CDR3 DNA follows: TGTGCCAGCAGGGAGGGGAAAAGCTACGAGCAGTACTTC.

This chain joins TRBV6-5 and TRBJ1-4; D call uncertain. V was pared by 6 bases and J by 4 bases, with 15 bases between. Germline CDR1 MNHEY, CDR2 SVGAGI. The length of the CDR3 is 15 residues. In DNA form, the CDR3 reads TGTGCCAGCAGCTGGAGTAACCACCGTAATGAAAAACTGTTTTTT. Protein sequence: CASSWSNHRNEKLFF.

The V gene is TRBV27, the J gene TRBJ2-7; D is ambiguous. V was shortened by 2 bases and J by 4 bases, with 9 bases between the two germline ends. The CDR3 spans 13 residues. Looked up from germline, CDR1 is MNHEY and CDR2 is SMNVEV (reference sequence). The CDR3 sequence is CASSLLTSYEQYF. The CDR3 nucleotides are TGTGCCAGCAGTTTACTGACTTCGTACGAGCAGTACTTC.

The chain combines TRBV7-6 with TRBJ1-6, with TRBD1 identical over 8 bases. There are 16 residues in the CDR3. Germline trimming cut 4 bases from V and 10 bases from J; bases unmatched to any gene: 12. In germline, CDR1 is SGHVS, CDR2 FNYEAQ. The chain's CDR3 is CASSSTMDRDGSPLHF. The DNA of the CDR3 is TGTGCCAGCAGCTCAACGATGGACAGGGATGGCTCACCCCTCCACTTT.

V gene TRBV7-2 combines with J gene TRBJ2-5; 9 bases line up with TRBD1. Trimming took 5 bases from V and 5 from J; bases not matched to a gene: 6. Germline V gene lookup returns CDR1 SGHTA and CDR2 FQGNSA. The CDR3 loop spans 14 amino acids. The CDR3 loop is CASSLQGADETQYF. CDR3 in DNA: TGTGCCAGCAGCCTACAGGGGGCGGATGAGACCCAGTACTTC. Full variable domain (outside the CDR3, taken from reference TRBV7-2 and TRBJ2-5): GAGVSQSPSNKVTEKGKDVELRCDPISGHTALYWYRQSLGQGLEFLIYFQGNSAPDKSGLPSDRFSAERTGGSVSTLTIQRTQQEDSAVYLCASSLQGADETQYFGPGTRLLVL.

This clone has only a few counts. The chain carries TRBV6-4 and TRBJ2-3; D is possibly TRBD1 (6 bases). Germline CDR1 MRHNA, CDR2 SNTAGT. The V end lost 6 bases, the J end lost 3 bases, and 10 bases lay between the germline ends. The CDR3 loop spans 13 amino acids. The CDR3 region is CASSPGQTDTQYF. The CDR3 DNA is TGTGCCAGCAGCCCCGGACAGACAGATACGCAGTATTTT.

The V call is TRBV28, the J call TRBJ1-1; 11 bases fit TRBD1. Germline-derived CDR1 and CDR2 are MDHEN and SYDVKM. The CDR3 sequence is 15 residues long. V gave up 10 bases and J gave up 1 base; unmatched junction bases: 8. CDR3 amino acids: CATRSGQGANTEAFF. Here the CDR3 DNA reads TGTGCCACCAGATCCGGACAGGGGGCGAACACTGAAGCTTTCTTT.

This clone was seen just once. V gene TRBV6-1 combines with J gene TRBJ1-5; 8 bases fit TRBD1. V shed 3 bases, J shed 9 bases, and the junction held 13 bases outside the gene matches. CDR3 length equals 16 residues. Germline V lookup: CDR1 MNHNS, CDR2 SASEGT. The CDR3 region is CASSELGTGRLRPQHF. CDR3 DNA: TGTGCCAGCAGTGAGCTCGGGACAGGCCGGTTGAGGCCCCAGCATTTT.

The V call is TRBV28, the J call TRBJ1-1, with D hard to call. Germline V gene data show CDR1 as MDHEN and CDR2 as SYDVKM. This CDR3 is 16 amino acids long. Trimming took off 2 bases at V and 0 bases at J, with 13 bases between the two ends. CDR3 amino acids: CASSLVQMALNTEAFF. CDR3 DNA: TGTGCCAGCAGTTTAGTACAGATGGCACTGAACACTGAAGCTTTCTTT.

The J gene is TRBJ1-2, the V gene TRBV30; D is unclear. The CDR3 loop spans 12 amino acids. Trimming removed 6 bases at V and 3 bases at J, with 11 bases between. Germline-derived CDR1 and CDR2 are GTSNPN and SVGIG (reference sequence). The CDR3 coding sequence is TGTGCCTGCCCGGGATCTCACTATGGCTACACCTTC. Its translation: CACPGSHYGYTF.

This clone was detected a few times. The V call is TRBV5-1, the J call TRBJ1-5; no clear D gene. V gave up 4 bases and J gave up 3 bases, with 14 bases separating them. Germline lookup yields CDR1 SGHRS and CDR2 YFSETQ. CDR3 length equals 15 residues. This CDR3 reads CASSDGDTNNQPQHF. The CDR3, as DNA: TGCGCCAGCAGCGACGGTGACACAAACAATCAGCCCCAGCATTTT.

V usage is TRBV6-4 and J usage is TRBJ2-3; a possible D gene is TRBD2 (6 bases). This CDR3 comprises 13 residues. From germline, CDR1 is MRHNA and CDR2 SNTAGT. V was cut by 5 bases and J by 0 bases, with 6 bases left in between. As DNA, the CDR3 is TGTGCCAGCAGTAGCGGGAGCACAGATACGCAGTATTTT. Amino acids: CASSSGSTDTQYF.

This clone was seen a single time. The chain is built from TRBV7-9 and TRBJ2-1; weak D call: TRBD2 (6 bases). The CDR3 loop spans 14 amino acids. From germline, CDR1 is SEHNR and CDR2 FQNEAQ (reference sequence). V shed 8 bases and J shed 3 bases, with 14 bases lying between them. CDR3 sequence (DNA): TGTGCCAGCTCGGGGGTGGCTGGCTACAATGAGCAGTTCTTC. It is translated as CASSGVAGYNEQFF.

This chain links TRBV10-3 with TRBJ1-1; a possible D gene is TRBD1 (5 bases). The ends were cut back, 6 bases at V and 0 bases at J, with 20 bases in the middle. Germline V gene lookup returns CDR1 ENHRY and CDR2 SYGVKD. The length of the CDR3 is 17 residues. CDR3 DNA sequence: TGTGCCATCAGCTACAGAACCCTTGGGGCCATGAACACTGAAGCTTTCTTT. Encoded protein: CAISYRTLGAMNTEAFF.

Here the CDR3 reads CASGPFSHNEQFF. The CDR3 DNA reads TGTGCCAGCGGCCCTTTTTCCCACAATGAGCAGTTCTTC. The rearrangement links TRBV7-3 to TRBJ2-1; D unclear. This CDR3 comprises 13 residues. CDR1 and CDR2 from the germline V gene are SGHTA and FQGTGA. The V end was cut by 8 bases, the J end by 5 bases, with 13 bases between.

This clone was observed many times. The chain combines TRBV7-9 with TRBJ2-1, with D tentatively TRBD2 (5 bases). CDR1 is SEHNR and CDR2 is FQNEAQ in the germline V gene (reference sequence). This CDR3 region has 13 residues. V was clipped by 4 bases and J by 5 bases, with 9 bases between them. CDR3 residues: CASSSSPHNEQFF. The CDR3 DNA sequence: TGTGCCAGCAGCTCTAGCCCCCACAATGAGCAGTTCTTC.

The CDR3 region is CASSHLTGGNTEAFF. DNA of the CDR3: TGCGCCAGCAGCCATTTGACAGGGGGCAACACTGAAGCTTTCTTT. This chain connects TRBV4-3 to TRBJ1-1; 10 bases fit TRBD1. The length of the CDR3 is 15 residues. The J segment lost 2 bases and the V segment lost 3 bases, leaving 3 bases of the junction unmatched. The germline V gene has CDR1 LGHNA and CDR2 YSLEER.

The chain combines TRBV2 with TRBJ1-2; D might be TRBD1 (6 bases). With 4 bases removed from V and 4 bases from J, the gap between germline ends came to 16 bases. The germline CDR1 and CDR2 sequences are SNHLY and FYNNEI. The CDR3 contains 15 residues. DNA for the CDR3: TGTGCCAGCAGTGTCGGAGGCCTGGGGGCCTATGGCTACACCTTC. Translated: CASSVGGLGAYGYTF.

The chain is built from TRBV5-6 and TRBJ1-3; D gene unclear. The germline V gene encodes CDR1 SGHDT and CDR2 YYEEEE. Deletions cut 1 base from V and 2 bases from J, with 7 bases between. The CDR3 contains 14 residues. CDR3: CASSLQQAGNTIYF. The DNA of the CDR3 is TGTGCCAGCAGCTTGCAACAAGCTGGAAACACCATATATTTT.

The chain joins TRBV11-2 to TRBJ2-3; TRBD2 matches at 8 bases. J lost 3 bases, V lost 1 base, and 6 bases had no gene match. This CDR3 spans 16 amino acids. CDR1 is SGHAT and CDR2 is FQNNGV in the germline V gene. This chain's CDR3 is CASSLGAASGTDTQYF. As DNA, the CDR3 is TGTGCCAGCAGCTTAGGAGCGGCTAGCGGGACAGATACGCAGTATTTT. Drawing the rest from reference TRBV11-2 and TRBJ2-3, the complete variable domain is EAGVAQSPRYKIIEKRQSVAFWCNPISGHATLYWYQQILGQGPKLLIQFQNNGVVDDSQLPKDRFSAERLKGVDSTLKIQPAKLEDSAVYLCASSLGAASGTDTQYFGPGTRLTVL.

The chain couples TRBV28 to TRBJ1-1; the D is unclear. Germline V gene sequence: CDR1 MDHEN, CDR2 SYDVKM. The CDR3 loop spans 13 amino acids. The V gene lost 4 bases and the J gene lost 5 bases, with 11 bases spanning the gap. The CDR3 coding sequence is TGTGCCAGCAGTTACCCGGCGGGAACTGAAGCTTTCTTT. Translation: CASSYPAGTEAFF.

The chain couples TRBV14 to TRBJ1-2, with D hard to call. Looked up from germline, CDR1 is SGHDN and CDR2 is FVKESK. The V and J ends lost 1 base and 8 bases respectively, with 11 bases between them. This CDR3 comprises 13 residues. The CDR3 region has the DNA TGTGCCAGCAGCCAAGGTCTGGGGAGAGGCTACACCTTC. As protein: CASSQGLGRGYTF.

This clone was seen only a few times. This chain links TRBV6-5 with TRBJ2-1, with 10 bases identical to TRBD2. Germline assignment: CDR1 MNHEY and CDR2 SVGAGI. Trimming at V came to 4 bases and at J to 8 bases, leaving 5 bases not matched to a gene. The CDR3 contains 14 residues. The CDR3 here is CASSFSGRLDEQFF. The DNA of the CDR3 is TGTGCCAGCAGTTTTAGCGGGAGGTTGGATGAGCAGTTCTTC.

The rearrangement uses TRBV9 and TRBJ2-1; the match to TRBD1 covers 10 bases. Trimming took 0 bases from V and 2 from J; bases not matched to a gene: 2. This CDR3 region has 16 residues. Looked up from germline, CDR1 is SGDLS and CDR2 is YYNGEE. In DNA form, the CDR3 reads TGTGCCAGCAGCGTAGTGGGGACAGGGGCCTACAATGAGCAGTTCTTC. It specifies CASSVVGTGAYNEQFF. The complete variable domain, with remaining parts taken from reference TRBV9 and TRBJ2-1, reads DSGVTQTPKHLITATGQRVTLRCSPRSGDLSVYWYQQSLDQGLQFLIQYYNGEERAKGNILERFSAQQFPDLHSELNLSSLELGDSALYFCASSVVGTGAYNEQFFGPGTRLTVL.

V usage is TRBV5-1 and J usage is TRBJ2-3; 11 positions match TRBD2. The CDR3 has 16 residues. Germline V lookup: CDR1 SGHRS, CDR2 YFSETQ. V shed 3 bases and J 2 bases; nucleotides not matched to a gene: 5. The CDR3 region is CASSSATSGNTDTQYF. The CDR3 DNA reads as TGCGCCAGCAGCTCCGCGACTAGCGGGAACACAGATACGCAGTATTTT. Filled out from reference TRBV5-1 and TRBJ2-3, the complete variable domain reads KAGVTQTPRYLIKTRGQQVTLSCSPISGHRSVSWYQQTPGQGLQFLFEYFSETQRNKGNFPGRFSGRQFSNSRSEMNVSTLELGDSALYLCASSSATSGNTDTQYFGPGTRLTVL.

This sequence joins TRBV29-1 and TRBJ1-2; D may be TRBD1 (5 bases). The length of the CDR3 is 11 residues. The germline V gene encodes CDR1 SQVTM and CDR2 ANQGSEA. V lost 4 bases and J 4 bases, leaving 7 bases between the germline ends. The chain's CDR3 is CSVGGVYGYTF. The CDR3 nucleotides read TGCAGCGTTGGGGGGGTCTATGGCTACACCTTC.